Below are 3 T cell receptor beta chains sequenced from a single sample in a study of T cells in Graves' hyperthyroidism and ophthalmopathy. TCR beta CDR3 sequences were amplified from RNA transcripts. The study used the HTBI primer set for a first-round RT-PCR of the TCR CDR3. Each CDR3 protein is one row after TCRdb ran MiXCR on the multiplex PCR reads. The table shows some 600,000 distinct CDR3 sequences, with over 11% occurring only once. Sequencing used blood. All receptors derive from a woman in her twenties or thirties with Graves' hyperthyroidism that later progressed to Graves' ophthalmopathy.

This clonotype was counted many times. V usage is TRBV11-2 and J usage is TRBJ2-7, with 7 bases fitting TRBD1. The CDR3 covers 13 residues. The germline CDR1 and CDR2 sequences are SGHAT and FQNNGV. V lost 7 bases to trimming and J lost 2 bases; unmatched junction nucleotides: 5. CDR3 nucleotide sequence: TGTGCCAGCAAACGGGACAGACCCTACGAGCAGTACTTC. It translates to CASKRDRPYEQYF.

The chain joins TRBV11-1 to TRBJ1-6, with D possibly matching TRBD1 (5 bases). Looked up from germline, CDR1 is SGHAT and CDR2 is FQDESV (reference sequence). The V end was cut by 5 bases, the J end by 9 bases, with 11 bases between. The CDR3 is made up of 13 amino acids. CDR3 sequence (DNA): TGTGCCAGCAGCCTACCAGGGAGTTCACCCCTCCACTTT. It translates to CASSLPGSSPLHF.

As concerns this clonotype: Mismatch with germline at one junction end may stem from a read error. J is TRBJ2-1 and V is TRBV12-3 or TRBV12-4, with TRBD1 identical over 7 bases. There are 11 residues in the CDR3. CDR3 sequence: CAGSPQGVEFF. CDR3 coding DNA: TGTGCCGGCAGCCCTCAGGGGGTTGAGTTCTTC.